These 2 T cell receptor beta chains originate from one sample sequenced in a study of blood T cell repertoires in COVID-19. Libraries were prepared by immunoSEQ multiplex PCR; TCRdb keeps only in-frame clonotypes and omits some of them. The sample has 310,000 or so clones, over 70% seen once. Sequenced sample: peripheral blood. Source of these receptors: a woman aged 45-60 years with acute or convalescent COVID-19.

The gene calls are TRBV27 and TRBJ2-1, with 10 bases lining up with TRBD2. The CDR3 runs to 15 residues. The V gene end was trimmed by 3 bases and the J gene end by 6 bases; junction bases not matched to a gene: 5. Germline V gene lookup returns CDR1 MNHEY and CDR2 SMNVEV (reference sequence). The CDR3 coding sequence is TGTGCCAGCAGTTTCAGGAGCGGGAGGGCCAATGAGCAGTTCTTC. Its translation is CASSFRSGRANEQFF.

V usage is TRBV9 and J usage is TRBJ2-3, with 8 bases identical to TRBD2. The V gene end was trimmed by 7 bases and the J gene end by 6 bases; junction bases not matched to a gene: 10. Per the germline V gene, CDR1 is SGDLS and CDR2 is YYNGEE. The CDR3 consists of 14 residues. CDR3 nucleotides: TGTGCCAGCTGCTTGGGACTAGGAAGGGATACGCAGTATTTT. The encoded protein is CASCLGLGRDTQYF.